A selection of T cell receptor beta chains follows, all from one sample in a study of cytomegalovirus exposure and HLA in healthy donors. The protocol was immunoSEQ multiplex PCR, while the TCRdb copy is restricted to in-frame clones and leaves out a portion. This sample carries roughly 150,000 clones, 85% of them seen once, and the ten largest clones take about 2.4%. Sample: PBMCs. The receptors were gathered from a man younger than 40 in good health and CMV-seropositive. CDR3s include the opening cysteine and the closing phenylalanine or tryptophan. Fields, in order: CDR3 DNA, CDR3 protein, J gene, D gene, V gene, clone size. D genes are given only for firm matches. Clone size is given for some rows only: seen once, a few or many times, or a class if the clone is expanded.

cdr3_nt: TGCGCCAGCAGCACACGGACTAGCCGGGACAAAAACATTCAGTACTTC
cdr3_aa: CASSTRTSRDKNIQYF
j_call: TRBJ2-4
d_call: TRBD2
v_call: TRBV4-1
clone_size: few

cdr3_nt: TGTGCCAGCAGCCAAGACCCAAGCTCGGCAGGTCCGTTGGATACGCAGTATTTT
cdr3_aa: CASSQDPSSAGPLDTQYF
j_call: TRBJ2-3
d_call: .
v_call: TRBV4-2
clone_size: once

cdr3_nt: TGTGCCAGCAGCCCCAGGGAGGGTGGTGGAGCTTTCTTT
cdr3_aa: CASSPREGGGAFF
j_call: TRBJ1-1
d_call: .
v_call: TRBV9
clone_size: once

cdr3_nt: TGCAGCGTTGTAGGTTTGCCGGGGGTGGCTGAAGCTTTCTTT
cdr3_aa: CSVVGLPGVAEAFF
j_call: TRBJ1-1
d_call: .
v_call: TRBV29-1
clone_size: .

cdr3_nt: TGTGCCAGCAGCTTAGCGGGGAGCCGTGAGCAGTTCTTC
cdr3_aa: CASSLAGSREQFF
j_call: TRBJ2-1
d_call: .
v_call: TRBV7-6
clone_size: .

cdr3_nt: TGTGCCAGCAGCTTGGTAAAGGGAGTTTGGCAGCCCCAGCATTTT
cdr3_aa: CASSLVKGVWQPQHF
j_call: TRBJ1-5
d_call: .
v_call: TRBV5-8
clone_size: .

cdr3_nt: TGTGCTAGTGGTTTGGGGAGGCACACAGATACGCAGTATTTT
cdr3_aa: CASGLGRHTDTQYF
j_call: TRBJ2-3
d_call: .
v_call: TRBV12-5
clone_size: .

cdr3_nt: TGTGCCAGCAGCTTGCGTGGGGGACTAGCGGGACCTCCTGGCACCGGGGAGCTGTTTTTT
cdr3_aa: CASSLRGGLAGPPGTGELFF
j_call: TRBJ2-2
d_call: TRBD2
v_call: TRBV5-5
clone_size: .

cdr3_nt: TGTGCCTGGAAGGGGGACCTCCTAGGCTACGAGCAGTACTTC
cdr3_aa: CAWKGDLLGYEQYF
j_call: TRBJ2-7
d_call: .
v_call: TRBV30
clone_size: .

cdr3_nt: TGCGCCAGCAGCTTCCGACAGGGTACGGGCACCGGGGAGCTGTTTTTT
cdr3_aa: CASSFRQGTGTGELFF
j_call: TRBJ2-2
d_call: TRBD1
v_call: TRBV5-1
clone_size: once

cdr3_nt: TGCGCCAGCAGCCTATCCGGACAGGGCCGGAACACTGAAGCTTTCTTT
cdr3_aa: CASSLSGQGRNTEAFF
j_call: TRBJ1-1
d_call: TRBD1
v_call: TRBV4-1
clone_size: few

cdr3_nt: TGTGCCAGCAGCTTCAGGCGGGACCGTACCGGGGAGCTGTTTTTT
cdr3_aa: CASSFRRDRTGELFF
j_call: TRBJ2-2
d_call: .
v_call: TRBV5-5
clone_size: .

cdr3_nt: TGTGCCAGCAGTCCAGACAGTCTCTCCTATAATTCACCCCTCCACTTT
cdr3_aa: CASSPDSLSYNSPLHF
j_call: TRBJ1-6
d_call: .
v_call: TRBV27
clone_size: .

cdr3_nt: TGTGCCACCAGCACCTCCCCCACCGGGGAGCTGTTTTTT
cdr3_aa: CATSTSPTGELFF
j_call: TRBJ2-2
d_call: .
v_call: TRBV15
clone_size: .

cdr3_nt: TGTGCCAGCACCGGACTAGCGGGAAATGAGCAGTTCTTC
cdr3_aa: CASTGLAGNEQFF
j_call: TRBJ2-1
d_call: TRBD2
v_call: TRBV6-5
clone_size: few

cdr3_nt: TGCAGCACTTCAGCAGGGGGCGAGACCCAGTACTTC
cdr3_aa: CSTSAGGETQYF
j_call: TRBJ2-5
d_call: TRBD1
v_call: TRBV29-1
clone_size: .

cdr3_nt: TGTGCCAGTAGTATAAGAGGAGCGGGAGGGAACACCGGGGAGCTGTTTTTT
cdr3_aa: CASSIRGAGGNTGELFF
j_call: TRBJ2-2
d_call: TRBD2
v_call: TRBV19
clone_size: .

cdr3_nt: TGCGCCAGCAGCCAAAGCAACGTCGCTGGCGGCGGCTACGAGCAGTACTTC
cdr3_aa: CASSQSNVAGGGYEQYF
j_call: TRBJ2-7
d_call: .
v_call: TRBV4-3
clone_size: .

cdr3_nt: TGCGCCAGCAGGCCGACTAGCGGGAGGGCCAGCTCCTACGAGCAGTACTTC
cdr3_aa: CASRPTSGRASSYEQYF
j_call: TRBJ2-7
d_call: TRBD2
v_call: TRBV5-1
clone_size: once

cdr3_nt: TGCGCCAGCAGCTTGCAGGCTAGCGGGAGTTACGAGCAGTACTTC
cdr3_aa: CASSLQASGSYEQYF
j_call: TRBJ2-7
d_call: TRBD2
v_call: TRBV5-1
clone_size: .

cdr3_nt: TGTGCCAGCAGTTCTTTGAGATTGAATCCCCTCCACTTT
cdr3_aa: CASSSLRLNPLHF
j_call: TRBJ1-6
d_call: .
v_call: TRBV6-5
clone_size: .

cdr3_nt: TGTGCCAGTGAATTCCGGACAGGCAACACCGGGGAGCTGTTTTTT
cdr3_aa: CASEFRTGNTGELFF
j_call: TRBJ2-2
d_call: TRBD1
v_call: TRBV2
clone_size: .

cdr3_nt: TGTGCCAGCAGCCCTGGACTAGTCGAAGGCTCTAATGAGCAGTTCTTC
cdr3_aa: CASSPGLVEGSNEQFF
j_call: TRBJ2-1
d_call: TRBD2
v_call: TRBV7-3
clone_size: .

cdr3_nt: TGCGCCAGCAGCTTGGAAGTCAGTAACACTGAAGCTTTCTTT
cdr3_aa: CASSLEVSNTEAFF
j_call: TRBJ1-1
d_call: .
v_call: TRBV5-1
clone_size: few

cdr3_nt: TGTTCCAGCAGCCACGGGGTTGATGAAAAACTGTTTTTT
cdr3_aa: CSSSHGVDEKLFF
j_call: TRBJ1-4
d_call: .
v_call: TRBV7-9
clone_size: .

cdr3_nt: TGTGCCAGCAGTTCCCTCGTGGGACAGAGCGGCTACACCTTC
cdr3_aa: CASSSLVGQSGYTF
j_call: TRBJ1-2
d_call: TRBD1
v_call: TRBV28
clone_size: once

cdr3_nt: TGTGCCAGCACCTTCATGCGTAATTCACCCCTCCACTTT
cdr3_aa: CASTFMRNSPLHF
j_call: TRBJ1-6
d_call: .
v_call: TRBV11-3
clone_size: .

cdr3_nt: TGTGCCAGCAGTTTATACCCCTCGGGGGCGGGAGGGCAAGAGACCCAGTACTTC
cdr3_aa: CASSLYPSGAGGQETQYF
j_call: TRBJ2-5
d_call: TRBD2
v_call: TRBV27
clone_size: .

cdr3_nt: TGTGCCAGCAGCTTTCTAGCGGGACGGCTCAATGAGCAGTTCTTC
cdr3_aa: CASSFLAGRLNEQFF
j_call: TRBJ2-1
d_call: TRBD2
v_call: TRBV7-2
clone_size: .

cdr3_nt: TGTGCCAGCAGCTTATTTAGCGGGAGTAAAACCGGGGAGCTGTTTTTT
cdr3_aa: CASSLFSGSKTGELFF
j_call: TRBJ2-2
d_call: TRBD2
v_call: TRBV11-3
clone_size: .

cdr3_nt: TGTGCCAGCAGCAAGGGACTAGCTGACTACGAGCAGTACTTC
cdr3_aa: CASSKGLADYEQYF
j_call: TRBJ2-7
d_call: TRBD2
v_call: TRBV9
clone_size: .

cdr3_nt: TGTGCCAGCATAAGGACAGGCCCTTGTGGCTACACCTTC
cdr3_aa: CASIRTGPCGYTF
j_call: TRBJ1-2
d_call: .
v_call: TRBV21-1
clone_size: .

cdr3_nt: TGTGCCAGCGGAAACGACAGGGGGCAGCATCAGCCCCAGCATTTT
cdr3_aa: CASGNDRGQHQPQHF
j_call: TRBJ1-5
d_call: TRBD1
v_call: TRBV2
clone_size: .

cdr3_nt: TGTGCCATCGGAACCGGGACAGGGGTGGGGACCCAGTACTTC
cdr3_aa: CAIGTGTGVGTQYF
j_call: TRBJ2-5
d_call: TRBD1
v_call: TRBV6-5
clone_size: .

cdr3_nt: TGTGCCAGCAGCTGGAACAGGGGGTCAGAGACCCAGTACTTC
cdr3_aa: CASSWNRGSETQYF
j_call: TRBJ2-5
d_call: TRBD1
v_call: TRBV7-2
clone_size: .

cdr3_nt: TGTGCTAGTGCAGGACAGGGGGCCATGCGGGGGAACACCGGGGAGCTGTTTTTT
cdr3_aa: CASAGQGAMRGNTGELFF
j_call: TRBJ2-2
d_call: TRBD1
v_call: TRBV12-5
clone_size: .

cdr3_nt: TGTGCCAGCCAAAAGGGGGTATACACCGGGGAGCTGTTTTTT
cdr3_aa: CASQKGVYTGELFF
j_call: TRBJ2-2
d_call: .
v_call: TRBV6-5
clone_size: .

cdr3_nt: TGTGCCACACAGCAGGCCAACACCATATATTTT
cdr3_aa: CATQQANTIYF
j_call: TRBJ1-3
d_call: .
v_call: TRBV19
clone_size: .

cdr3_nt: TGTGCCAGCAGCGGCGGGTCAGGCCAGCCCCAGCATTTT
cdr3_aa: CASSGGSGQPQHF
j_call: TRBJ1-5
d_call: .
v_call: TRBV9
clone_size: .

cdr3_nt: TGTGCCAGCTCCCTCCTGACAGGGGTCTCCACAGATACGCAGTATTTT
cdr3_aa: CASSLLTGVSTDTQYF
j_call: TRBJ2-3
d_call: TRBD1
v_call: TRBV18
clone_size: .

cdr3_nt: TGTGCCAGCAGCTTAAGACAGGGCGATGAGCAGTTCTTC
cdr3_aa: CASSLRQGDEQFF
j_call: TRBJ2-1
d_call: TRBD1
v_call: TRBV7-9
clone_size: .

cdr3_nt: TGTGCCACCAGCCCCCTGGGGGGGCCCAATGAGCAGTTCTTC
cdr3_aa: CATSPLGGPNEQFF
j_call: TRBJ2-1
d_call: .
v_call: TRBV15
clone_size: .

cdr3_nt: TGTGCCAGCAGCCAAGATCGACGGGGGACTGAAGCTTTCTTT
cdr3_aa: CASSQDRRGTEAFF
j_call: TRBJ1-1
d_call: .
v_call: TRBV14
clone_size: .

cdr3_nt: TGTGCCAGCAGCTTAGCGCTGCGGGGGCGCGAGACCCAGTACTTC
cdr3_aa: CASSLALRGRETQYF
j_call: TRBJ2-5
d_call: .
v_call: TRBV7-2
clone_size: .

cdr3_nt: TGTGCCACCAAGGGGGTGGGCGGCTACACCTTC
cdr3_aa: CATKGVGGYTF
j_call: TRBJ1-2
d_call: .
v_call: TRBV6-5
clone_size: .

cdr3_nt: TGTGCCAGCAGCAATGACAGGGGGGGGCCCCAGCATTTT
cdr3_aa: CASSNDRGGPQHF
j_call: TRBJ1-5
d_call: TRBD1
v_call: TRBV5-6
clone_size: .